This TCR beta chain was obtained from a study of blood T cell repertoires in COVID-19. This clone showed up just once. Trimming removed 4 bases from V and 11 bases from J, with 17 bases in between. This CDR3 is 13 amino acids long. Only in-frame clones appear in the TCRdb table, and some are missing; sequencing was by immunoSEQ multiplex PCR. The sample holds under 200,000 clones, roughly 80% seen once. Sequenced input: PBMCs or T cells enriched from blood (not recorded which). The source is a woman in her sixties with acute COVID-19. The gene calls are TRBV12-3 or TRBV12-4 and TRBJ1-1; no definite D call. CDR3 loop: CASSSTLSSRAFF. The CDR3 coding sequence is TGTGCCAGCAGTTCGACCCTCTCATCTAGGGCTTTCTTT.